This record concerns one TCR beta chain sequence. This sample stems from a study of CD8+ T cells in alopecia areata. In the study overall: Twice a day, 5 to 10 mg of oral tofacitinib was administered to treated patients.

The CDR3 spans 16 residues. Germline CDR1 reads SGHVS; CDR2 reads FNYEAQ. V lost 3 bases and J lost 6; bases outside the gene matches: 9. Alopecia areata patients had lesional scalp punch biopsies and peripheral blood taken from them. Reverse transcribed after extraction, RNA yielded cDNA as the sequencing template. TCRdb's copy holds only in-frame clones and misses some; the assay was immunoSEQ multiplex PCR. The data show about 150,000 clones, 87% seen once. The rearrangement uses TRBV7-6 and TRBJ2-1; 9 nucleotides agree with TRBD2. The sequence came from a human donor with alopecia areata. Sequences were derived from CD8+ T cells sorted from blood, sampled at week 0. The CDR3 spells CASSLGGLAGFNEQFF. CDR3 nucleotide sequence: TGTGCCAGCAGCTTGGGAGGGCTAGCGGGATTCAATGAGCAGTTCTTC.